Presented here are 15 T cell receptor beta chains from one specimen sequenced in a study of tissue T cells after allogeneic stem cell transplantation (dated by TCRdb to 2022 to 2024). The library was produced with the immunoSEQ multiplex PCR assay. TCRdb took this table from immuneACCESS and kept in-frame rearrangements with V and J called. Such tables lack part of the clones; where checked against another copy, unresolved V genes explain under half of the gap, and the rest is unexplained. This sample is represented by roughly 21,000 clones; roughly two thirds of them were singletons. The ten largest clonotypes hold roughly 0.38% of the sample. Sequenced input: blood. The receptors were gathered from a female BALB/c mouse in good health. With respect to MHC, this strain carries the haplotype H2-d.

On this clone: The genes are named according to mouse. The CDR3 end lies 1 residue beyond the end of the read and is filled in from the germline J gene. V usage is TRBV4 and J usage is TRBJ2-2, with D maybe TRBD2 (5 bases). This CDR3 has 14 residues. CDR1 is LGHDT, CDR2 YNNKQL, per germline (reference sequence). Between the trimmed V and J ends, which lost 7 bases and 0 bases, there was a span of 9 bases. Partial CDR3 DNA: TGTGCCAGCATTGGGGTTGCAAACACCGGGCAGCTCTAC. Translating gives CASIGVANTGQLY. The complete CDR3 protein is CASIGVANTGQLYF.

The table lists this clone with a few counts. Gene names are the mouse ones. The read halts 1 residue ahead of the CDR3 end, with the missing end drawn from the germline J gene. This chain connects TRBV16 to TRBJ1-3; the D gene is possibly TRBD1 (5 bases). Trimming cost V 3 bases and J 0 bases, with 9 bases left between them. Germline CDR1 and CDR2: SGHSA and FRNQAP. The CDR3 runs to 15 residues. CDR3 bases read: TGTGCAAGCAGCTTCACGGACATTTCTGGAAATACGCTCTAT. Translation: CASSFTDISGNTLY. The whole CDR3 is CASSFTDISGNTLYF. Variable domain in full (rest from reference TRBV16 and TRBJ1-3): NAGVIQTPRHKVTGKGQEATLWCEPISGHSAVFWYRQTIVQGLEFLTYFRNQAPIDDSGMPKERFSAQMPNQSHSTLKIQSTQPQDSAVYLCASSFTDISGNTLYFGEGSRLIVV.

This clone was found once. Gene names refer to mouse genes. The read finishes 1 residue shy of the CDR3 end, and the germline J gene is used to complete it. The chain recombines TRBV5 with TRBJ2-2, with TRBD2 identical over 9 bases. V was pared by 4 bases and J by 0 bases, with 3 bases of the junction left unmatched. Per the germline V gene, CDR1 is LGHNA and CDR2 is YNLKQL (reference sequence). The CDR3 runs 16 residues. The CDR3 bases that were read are TGTGCCAGCAGCCTCTCTGGGGGGGCAAACACCGGGCAGCTCTAC. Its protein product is CASSLSGGANTGQLY. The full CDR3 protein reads CASSLSGGANTGQLYF.

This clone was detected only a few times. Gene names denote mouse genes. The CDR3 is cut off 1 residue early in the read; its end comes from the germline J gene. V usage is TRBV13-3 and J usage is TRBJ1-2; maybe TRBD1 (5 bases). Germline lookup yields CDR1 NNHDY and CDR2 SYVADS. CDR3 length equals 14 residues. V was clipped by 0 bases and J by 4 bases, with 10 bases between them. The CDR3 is CASSDGGGGSDYTF. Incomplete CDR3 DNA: TGTGCCAGCAGTGATGGGGGGGGAGGCTCCGACTACACC.

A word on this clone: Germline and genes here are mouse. CDR3 DNA, as far as it was read: TGTGCCAGCAGCCAAGAACCAGGGTGGGAACAGTAC. Translating it yields CASSQEPGWEQY. The CDR3 in its entirety is CASSQEPGWEQYF. The V and J genes are TRBV5 and TRBJ2-7; tentative D call: TRBD1 (5 bases). The read falls 1 residue short of the CDR3 end, and the missing part is taken from the germline J gene. The CDR3 consists of 13 residues. Germline CDR1 LGHNA, CDR2 YNLKQL (reference sequence). The V end was cut by 0 bases, the J end by 7 bases, with 10 bases between.

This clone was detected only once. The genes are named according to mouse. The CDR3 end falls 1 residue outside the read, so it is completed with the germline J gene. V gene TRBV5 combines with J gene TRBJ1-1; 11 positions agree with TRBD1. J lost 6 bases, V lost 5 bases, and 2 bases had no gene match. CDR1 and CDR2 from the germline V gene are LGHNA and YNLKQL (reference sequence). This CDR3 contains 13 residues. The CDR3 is CASSMGQGAEVFF. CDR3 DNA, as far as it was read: TGTGCCAGCAGCATGGGACAGGGGGCAGAAGTCTTC.

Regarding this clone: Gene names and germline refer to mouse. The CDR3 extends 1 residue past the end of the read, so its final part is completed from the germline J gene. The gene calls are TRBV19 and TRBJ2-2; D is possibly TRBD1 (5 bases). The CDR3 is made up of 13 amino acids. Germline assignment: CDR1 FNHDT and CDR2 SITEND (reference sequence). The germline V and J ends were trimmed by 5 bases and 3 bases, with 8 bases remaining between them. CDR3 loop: CASSLRDTGQLYF. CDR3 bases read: TGTGCCAGCAGCCTCAGGGACACCGGGCAGCTCTAC. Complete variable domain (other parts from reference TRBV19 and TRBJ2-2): GGIITQTPKFLIGQEGQKLTLKCQQNFNHDTMYWYRQDSGKGLRLIYYSITENDLQKGDLSEGYDASREKKSSFSLTVTSAQKNEMAVFLCASSLRDTGQLYFGEGSKLTVL.

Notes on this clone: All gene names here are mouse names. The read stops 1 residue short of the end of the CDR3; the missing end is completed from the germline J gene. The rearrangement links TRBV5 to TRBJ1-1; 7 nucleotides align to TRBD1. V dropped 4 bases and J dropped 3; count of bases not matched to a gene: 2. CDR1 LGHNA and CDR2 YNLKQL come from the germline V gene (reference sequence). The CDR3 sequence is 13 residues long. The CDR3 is CASSPGTDTEVFF. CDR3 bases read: TGTGCCAGCAGCCCCGGGACAGACACAGAAGTCTTC.

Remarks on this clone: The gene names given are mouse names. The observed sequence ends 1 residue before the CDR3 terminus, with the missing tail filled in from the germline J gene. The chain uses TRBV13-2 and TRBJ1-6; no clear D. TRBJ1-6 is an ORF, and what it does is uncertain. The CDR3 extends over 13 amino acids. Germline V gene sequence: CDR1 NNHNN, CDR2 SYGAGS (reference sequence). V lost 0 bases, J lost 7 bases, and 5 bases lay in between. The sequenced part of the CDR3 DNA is TGTGCCAGCGGTGATGCACAGAATTCGCCCCTCTAC. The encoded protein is CASGDAQNSPLY. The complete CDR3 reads CASGDAQNSPLYF.

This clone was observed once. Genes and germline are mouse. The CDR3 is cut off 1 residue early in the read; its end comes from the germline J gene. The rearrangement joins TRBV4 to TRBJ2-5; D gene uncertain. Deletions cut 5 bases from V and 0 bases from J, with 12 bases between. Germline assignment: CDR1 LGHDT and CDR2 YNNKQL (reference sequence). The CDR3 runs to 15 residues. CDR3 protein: CASSRQPTNQDTQYF. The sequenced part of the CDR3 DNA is TGTGCCAGCAGCCGACAACCGACTAACCAAGACACCCAGTAC.

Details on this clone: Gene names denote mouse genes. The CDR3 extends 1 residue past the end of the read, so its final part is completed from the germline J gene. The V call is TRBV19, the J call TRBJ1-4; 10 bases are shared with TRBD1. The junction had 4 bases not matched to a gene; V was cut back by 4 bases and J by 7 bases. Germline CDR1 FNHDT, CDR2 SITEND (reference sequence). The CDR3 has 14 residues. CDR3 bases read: TGTGCCAGCAGTTCCGGGACAGGGGTCGAAAGATTATTT. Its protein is CASSSGTGVERLF. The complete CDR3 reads CASSSGTGVERLFF.

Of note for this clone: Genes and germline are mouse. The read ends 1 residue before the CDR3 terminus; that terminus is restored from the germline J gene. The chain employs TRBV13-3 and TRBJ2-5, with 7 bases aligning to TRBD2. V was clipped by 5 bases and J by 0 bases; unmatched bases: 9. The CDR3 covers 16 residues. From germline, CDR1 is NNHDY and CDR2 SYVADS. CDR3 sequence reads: CASRPRLGDNQDTQYF. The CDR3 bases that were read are TGTGCCAGCAGACCCCGACTGGGTGATAACCAAGACACCCAGTAC.

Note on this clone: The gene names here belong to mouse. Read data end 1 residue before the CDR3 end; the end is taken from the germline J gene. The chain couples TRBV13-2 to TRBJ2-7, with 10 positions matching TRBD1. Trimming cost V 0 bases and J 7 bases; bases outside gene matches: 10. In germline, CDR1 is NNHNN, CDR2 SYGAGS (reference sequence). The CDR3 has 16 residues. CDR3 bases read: TGTGCCAGCGGTGATGCCCCCGGACAGGGGGGAGAAGAACAGTAC. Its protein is CASGDAPGQGGEEQY. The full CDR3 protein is CASGDAPGQGGEEQYF.

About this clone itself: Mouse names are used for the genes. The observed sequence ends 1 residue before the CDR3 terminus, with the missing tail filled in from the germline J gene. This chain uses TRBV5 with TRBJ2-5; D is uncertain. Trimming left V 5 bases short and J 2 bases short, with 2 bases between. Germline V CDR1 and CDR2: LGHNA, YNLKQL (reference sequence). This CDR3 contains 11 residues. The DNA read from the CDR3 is TGTGCCAGCAGCAGCCAAGACACCCAGTAC. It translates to CASSSQDTQY. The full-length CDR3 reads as CASSSQDTQYF.

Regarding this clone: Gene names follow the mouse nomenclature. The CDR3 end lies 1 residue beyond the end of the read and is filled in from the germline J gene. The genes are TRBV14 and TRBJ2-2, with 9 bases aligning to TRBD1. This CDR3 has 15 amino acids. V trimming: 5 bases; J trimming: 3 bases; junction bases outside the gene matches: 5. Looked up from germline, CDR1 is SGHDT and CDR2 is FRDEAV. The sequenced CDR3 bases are TGTGCCAGCAGCAAACAGGGGGCGGACACCGGGCAGCTCTAC. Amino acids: CASSKQGADTGQLY. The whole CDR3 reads CASSKQGADTGQLYF.